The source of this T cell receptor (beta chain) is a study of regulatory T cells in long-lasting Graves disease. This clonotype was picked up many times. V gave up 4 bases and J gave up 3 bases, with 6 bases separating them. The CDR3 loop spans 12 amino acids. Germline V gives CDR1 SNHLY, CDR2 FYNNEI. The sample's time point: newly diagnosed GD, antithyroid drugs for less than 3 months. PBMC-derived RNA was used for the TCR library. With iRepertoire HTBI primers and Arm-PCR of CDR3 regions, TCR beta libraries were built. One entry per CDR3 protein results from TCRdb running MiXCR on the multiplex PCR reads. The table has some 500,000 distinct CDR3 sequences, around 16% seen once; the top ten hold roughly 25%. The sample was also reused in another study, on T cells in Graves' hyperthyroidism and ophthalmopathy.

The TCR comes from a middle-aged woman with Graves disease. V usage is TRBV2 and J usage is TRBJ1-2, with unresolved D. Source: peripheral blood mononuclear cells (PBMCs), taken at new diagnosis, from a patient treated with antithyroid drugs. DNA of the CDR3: TGTGCCAGCAGTGCAGGTGACTATGGCTACACCTTC. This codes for CASSAGDYGYTF.